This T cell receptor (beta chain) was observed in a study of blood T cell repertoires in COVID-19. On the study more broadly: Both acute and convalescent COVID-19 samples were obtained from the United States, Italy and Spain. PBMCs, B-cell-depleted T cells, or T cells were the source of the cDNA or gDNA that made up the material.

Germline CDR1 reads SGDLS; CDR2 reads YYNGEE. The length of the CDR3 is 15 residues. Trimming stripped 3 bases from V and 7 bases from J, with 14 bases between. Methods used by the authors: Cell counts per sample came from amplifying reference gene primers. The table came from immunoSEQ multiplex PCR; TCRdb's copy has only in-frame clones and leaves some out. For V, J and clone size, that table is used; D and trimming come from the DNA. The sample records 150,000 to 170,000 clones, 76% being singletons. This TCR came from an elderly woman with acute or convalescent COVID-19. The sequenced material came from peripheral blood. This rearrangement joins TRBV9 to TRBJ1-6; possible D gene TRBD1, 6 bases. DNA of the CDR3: TGTGCCAGCAGCGCAGTACAGGGTCGGAATTCACCCCTCCACTTT. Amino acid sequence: CASSAVQGRNSPLHF.